These 19 T cell receptor beta chains originate from one sample sequenced in a study of CD8 T cells in ankylosing spondylitis. TCRdb reanalysed the 5' RACE reads using MiXCR and keeps one entry per CDR3 protein. Found here are about 92,000 distinct CDR3 sequences, about 9.1% of them singletons; the top ten hold under 6%. The sequenced material came from blood, either unsorted or a sorted T cell fraction (not recorded which). These receptors all come from a male donor with ankylosing spondylitis or in good health (not recorded which).

This clonotype was recorded at least ten times. The J gene is TRBJ1-2, the V gene TRBV3-1, with D uncertain. This CDR3 contains 12 residues. Trimming removed 8 bases from V and 3 bases from J, with 10 bases in between. The germline V gene has CDR1 LGHDT and CDR2 YNNKEL (reference sequence). The CDR3 region is CASLGQHYGYTF. The CDR3 DNA reads TGTGCCAGCCTAGGCCAGCACTATGGCTACACCTTC.

This clonotype showed up just a few times. The chain is built from TRBV7-8 and TRBJ2-7, with 7 bases aligning to TRBD1. This CDR3 region has 13 residues. Germline V gene data show CDR1 as SGHVS and CDR2 as FQNEAQ. V lost 2 bases and J lost 7; bases outside the gene matches: 5. The CDR3 DNA follows: TGTGCCAGCAGCTTACAGGGGGATAGTGAGCAGTACTTC. It yields the protein CASSLQGDSEQYF.

Of note for this clonotype: With a much larger clone just one base away, this may be a read error. V is TRBV20-1 and J is TRBJ1-1, with unresolved D. V was cut by 6 bases and J by 0 bases, with 11 bases left in between. CDR1 and CDR2 from the germline V gene are DFQATT and SNEGSKA (reference sequence). CDR3 length: 13 residues. DNA for the CDR3: TGCAGTGCCCTGGAGAACATGAACACTGAAGCTTTCTTT. This gives the protein CSALENMNTEAFF.

This clonotype was counted at least ten times. The V call is TRBV25-1, the J call TRBJ2-1, with D maybe TRBD1 (5 bases). CDR3 size: 12 residues. From germline, CDR1 is MGHDK and CDR2 SYGVNS. The ends were cut back, 7 bases at V and 7 bases at J, with 11 bases in the middle. CDR3 amino acids: CASIDQGNEQFF. CDR3 coding DNA: TGTGCCAGCATTGACCAGGGTAATGAGCAGTTCTTC.

This clonotype showed up many times. This rearrangement joins TRBV4-2 to TRBJ2-7; D not resolved. The CDR3 spans 16 residues. V dropped 0 bases and J dropped 0 bases, with 12 bases sitting between them. Looked up from germline, CDR1 is LGHNA and CDR2 is YNFKEQ. The CDR3 sequence: CASSQESGGLSYEQYF. CDR3 DNA: TGTGCCAGCAGCCAAGAATCGGGCGGTCTCTCCTACGAGCAGTACTTC.

By share, this clonotype ranks as medium-sized. The chain has TRBV12-3 or TRBV12-4 and TRBJ2-2; D may match TRBD1 or TRBD2 (6 bases each). This CDR3 has 14 amino acids. Trimming cost V 5 bases and J 3 bases, with 10 bases left between them. Here the CDR3 DNA reads TGTGCCAGCAGTCCGGGGGCTTACACCGGGGAGCTGTTTTTT. Its translation: CASSPGAYTGELFF.

This clonotype was detected ten times or more. CDR3 region: CASGEDSYEQYF. The CDR3 DNA follows: TGTGCCAGTGGGGAAGACAGCTACGAGCAGTACTTC. The gene calls are TRBV7-6 and TRBJ2-7; a weak D match, TRBD1 (5 bases). The germline V and J ends were trimmed by 9 bases and 3 bases, with 12 bases remaining between them. The CDR3 loop spans 12 amino acids. Looked up from germline, CDR1 is SGHVS and CDR2 is FNYEAQ.

This clonotype was detected ten times or more. The chain is built from TRBV5-1 and TRBJ2-7; no clear D gene. The germline CDR1 and CDR2 sequences are SGHRS and YFSETQ. This CDR3 comprises 15 residues. Trimming stripped 0 bases from V and 4 bases from J, with 14 bases between. The CDR3 nucleotides are TGCGCCAGCAGCTTGGCCGAGAGGCTCCTTTACGAGCAGTACTTC. Translation: CASSLAERLLYEQYF.

This clonotype was recorded many times. This sequence joins TRBV27 and TRBJ1-6; D uncertain. Germline V gives CDR1 MNHEY, CDR2 SMNVEV (reference sequence). Trimming left V 3 bases short and J 7 bases short, with 7 bases between. CDR3 length: 13 amino acids. The CDR3 DNA sequence: TGTGCCAGCAGTTTTCAGACGAATTCACCCCTCCACTTT. It is translated as CASSFQTNSPLHF.

The sample holds many counts of this clonotype. V is TRBV12-3 or TRBV12-4 and J is TRBJ1-6; 8 positions agree with TRBD1. Germline trimming cut 6 bases from V and 7 bases from J; bases unmatched to any gene: 14. This CDR3 has 17 amino acids. CDR3 residues: CASSRGQGVLGNSPLHF. As DNA, the CDR3 is TGTGCCAGCAGCCGAGGACAGGGCGTTTTAGGGAATTCACCCCTCCACTTT.

This clonotype was counted many times. The chain links TRBV20-1 to TRBJ1-2; D gene unclear. Germline V CDR1 and CDR2: DFQATT, SNEGSKA (reference sequence). With 6 bases removed from V and 2 bases from J, the gap between germline ends came to 13 bases. CDR3 length: 13 amino acids. In DNA form, the CDR3 reads TGCAGTGCCCCTTGGAATGAAAACTATGGCTACACCTTC. Its translation is CSAPWNENYGYTF.

The V call is TRBV9, the J call TRBJ2-2, with 12 bases that match TRBD2. This CDR3 comprises 16 residues. CDR1 and CDR2 (germline): SGDLS, YYNGEE. V gave up 3 bases and J gave up 4 bases; unmatched junction bases: 4. CDR3 DNA sequence: TGTGCCAGCAGCGAACTAGCGGGGGGAGGCACCGGGGAGCTGTTTTTT. Amino acid sequence: CASSELAGGGTGELFF.

This clonotype was seen ten or more times. This chain joins TRBV29-1 and TRBJ1-2; weak D call: TRBD1 (6 bases). With 0 bases removed from V and 3 bases from J, the gap between germline ends came to 11 bases. Germline CDR1 reads SQVTM; CDR2 reads ANQGSEA. This CDR3 has 14 amino acids. The CDR3 reads CSVEEGGFDYGYTF. The CDR3 coding sequence is TGCAGCGTTGAAGAAGGGGGGTTCGACTATGGCTACACCTTC.

This clonotype was seen at least ten times. This sequence joins TRBV5-1 and TRBJ1-4; D unresolved. Trimming left V 4 bases short and J 10 bases short, with 14 bases between. This CDR3 is built from 13 residues. Germline V lookup: CDR1 SGHRS, CDR2 YFSETQ. CDR3: CASSTFLDGKLFF. The DNA for the CDR3 is TGCGCCAGCAGCACCTTTTTGGACGGAAAACTGTTTTTT. Drawing the rest from reference TRBV5-1 and TRBJ1-4, the complete variable domain is KAGVTQTPRYLIKTRGQQVTLSCSPISGHRSVSWYQQTPGQGLQFLFEYFSETQRNKGNFPGRFSGRQFSNSRSEMNVSTLELGDSALYLCASSTFLDGKLFFGSGTQLSVL.

This clonotype was detected a few times. The chain uses TRBV7-2 and TRBJ2-7; D is undetermined. The CDR3 has 15 residues. V lost 1 base and J 4 bases, leaving 14 bases between the germline ends. Germline CDR1 SGHTA, CDR2 FQGNSA. The CDR3 sequence: CASSLVTDVRYEQYF. The CDR3 nucleotides read TGTGCCAGCAGCTTAGTTACAGACGTTCGGTACGAGCAGTACTTC.

The table lists this clonotype with a few counts. V usage is TRBV20-1 and J usage is TRBJ1-5, with 7 bases aligning to TRBD1. This CDR3 is 17 amino acids long. J gave up 3 bases and V 2 bases, and 13 bases lay outside the gene matches. Germline V gives CDR1 DFQATT, CDR2 SNEGSKA (reference sequence). The CDR3 reads CSARSRGREYINQPQHF. CDR3 DNA: TGCAGTGCTAGAAGTAGGGGGCGCGAATATATCAATCAGCCCCAGCATTTT.

With regard to this clonotype: A much larger clone lies one base from this, so it may be a read error. The V and J genes are TRBV6-2 or TRBV6-3 and TRBJ2-1, with 7 nucleotides matching TRBD1. Germline V gene data show CDR1 as MNHEY and CDR2 as SVGEGT. Germline trimming cut 10 bases from V and 12 bases from J; bases unmatched to any gene: 15. This CDR3 comprises 13 residues. Written as DNA, the CDR3 is TGTGCCAACAGCAAGGGACAGCAATCGGCGCAGTTCTTC. Its protein is CANSKGQQSAQFF.

This clonotype was seen at least ten times. V and J are TRBV11-1 and TRBJ2-5, with 10 bases fitting TRBD2. CDR3 length: 16 residues. Germline CDR1 SGHAT, CDR2 FQDESV (reference sequence). Losses at the gene ends were 2 bases for V and 1 base for J; bases not matched to a gene: 4. The CDR3 nucleotides are TGTGCCAGCAGCTTATCTTCTAGCGGGGGCCAAGAGACCCAGTACTTC. Translating it yields CASSLSSSGGQETQYF.

The genes are TRBV5-1 and TRBJ2-7; 12 bases fit TRBD1. J gave up 7 bases and V 1 base, and 9 bases lay outside the gene matches. CDR3 length equals 16 residues. The V gene's germline CDR1 is SGHRS and CDR2 YFSETQ. The CDR3 bases are TGCGCCAGCAGCTTGTGGTGGGGACAGGGGGCGGGGGAGCAGTACTTC. This sequence encodes CASSLWWGQGAGEQYF.